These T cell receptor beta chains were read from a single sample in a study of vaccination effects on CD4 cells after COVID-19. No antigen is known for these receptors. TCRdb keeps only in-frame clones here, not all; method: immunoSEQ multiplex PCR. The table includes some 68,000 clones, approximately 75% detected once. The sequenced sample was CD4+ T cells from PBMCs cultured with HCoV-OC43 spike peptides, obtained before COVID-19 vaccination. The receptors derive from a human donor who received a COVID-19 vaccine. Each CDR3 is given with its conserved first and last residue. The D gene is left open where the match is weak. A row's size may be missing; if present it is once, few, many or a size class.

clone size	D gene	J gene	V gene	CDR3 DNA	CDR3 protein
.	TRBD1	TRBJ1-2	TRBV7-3	TGTGCCAGCAGCTTAGACCAGGGGGGTGGCTACACCTTC	CASSLDQGGGYTF
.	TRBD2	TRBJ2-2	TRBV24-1	TGTGCCACCAGTGATCCGGGAGGAAACACCGGGGAGCTGTTTTTT	CATSDPGGNTGELFF
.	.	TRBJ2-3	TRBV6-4	TGTGCCAGCAGTGACTCGGGGGGCCGCCTCACAGATACGCAGTATTTT	CASSDSGGRLTDTQYF
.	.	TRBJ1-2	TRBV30	TGTGCCTGGAGGCCTACGGCCGGGGGGCATGGCTACACCTTC	CAWRPTAGGHGYTF
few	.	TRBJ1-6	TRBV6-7	TGTGCCAGCAGTTACTCGATTGAGGGGCACTCACCCCTCCACTTT	CASSYSIEGHSPLHF
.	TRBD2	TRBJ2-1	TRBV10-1	TGCGCCAGCAGTTCGAGCGGGGGGGCCTTCGGCGAGCAGTTCTTC	CASSSSGGAFGEQFF
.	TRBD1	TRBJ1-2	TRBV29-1	TGCAGCGTACCAACCGGGACAGGCGGCTATGGCTACACCTTC	CSVPTGTGGYGYTF
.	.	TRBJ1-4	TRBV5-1	TGCGCCAGCAGCCAAACTACAACTAATGAAAAACTGTTTTTT	CASSQTTTNEKLFF
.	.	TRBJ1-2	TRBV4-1	TGCGCCAGCAGCCAAAGGGGGGAACGAGGCTACACCTTC	CASSQRGERGYTF
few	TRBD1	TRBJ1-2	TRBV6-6	TGTGCCAGCAGTGACAGGGCCTATGGCTACACCTTC	CASSDRAYGYTF
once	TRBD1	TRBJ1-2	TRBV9	TGTGCCAGCAGCGTAGAGACAGGGGGTAACTATGGCTACACCTTC	CASSVETGGNYGYTF
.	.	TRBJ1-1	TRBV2	TGTGCCAGCAGTGAAGTCGGACTAACTGAAGCTTTCTTT	CASSEVGLTEAFF
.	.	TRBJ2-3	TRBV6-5	TGTGCCAGCACACTTGGGGACTGGGCAGATGGTACGCAGTATTTT	CASTLGDWADGTQYF
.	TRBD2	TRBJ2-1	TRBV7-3	TGTGCCAGCAGCTTAAGTCCTAGCGGGGGAGTGGAGCAGTTCTTC	CASSLSPSGGVEQFF
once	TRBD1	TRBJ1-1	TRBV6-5	TGTGCCAGCAGTAGACAGGGTGTCACTGAAGCTTTCTTT	CASSRQGVTEAFF
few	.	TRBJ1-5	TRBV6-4	TGTGCCAGCAGTGACTCGATCATGAGCCAGCCCCAGCATTTT	CASSDSIMSQPQHF
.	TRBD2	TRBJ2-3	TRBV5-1	TGCGCCAGCAGCTGGGGGGCTAGCGGGGGCACAGATACGCAGTATTTT	CASSWGASGGTDTQYF
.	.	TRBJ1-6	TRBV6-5	TGTGCCAGCAGTTACTCAGACAGCTCCTATAATTCACCCCTCCACTTT	CASSYSDSSYNSPLHF
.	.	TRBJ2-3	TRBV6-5	TGTGCCAGCAGTTATGGGGATACGCAGTATTTT	CASSYGDTQYF
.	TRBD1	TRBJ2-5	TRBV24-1	TGTGCCACCAGTGATACAGGGGTAGAGACCCAGTACTTC	CATSDTGVETQYF
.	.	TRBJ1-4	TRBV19	TGTGCCAGTAGCCCTCCTGGAGCAACTAATGAAAAACTGTTTTTT	CASSPPGATNEKLFF
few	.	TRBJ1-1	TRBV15	TGTGCCACCAGGGGGGTGACTGAAGCTTTCTTT	CATRGVTEAFF
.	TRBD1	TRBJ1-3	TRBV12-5	TGTGCTAGTGGTTTGGTAAACAGGGGCCTTCTTACCGCCTCTGGAAACACCATATATTTT	CASGLVNRGLLTASGNTIYF
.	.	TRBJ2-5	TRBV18	TGTGCCAGCTCACCGATGGGCAGGGACCAAGAGACCCAGTACTTC	CASSPMGRDQETQYF